The present TCR beta chain was sequenced within a study of blood T cell repertoires in COVID-19 (dated by TCRdb to the early 2020s). In the study overall: Samples from collaborators originated in the United States, Italy and Spain and spanned both the acute and convalescent phases of COVID-19. The dataset comprised deeply sampled blood TCRbeta repertoires from subjects exposed to, actively infected with, or recovered from COVID-19. Where available, HLA class I and class II types were taken from metadata supplied by the sample provider and were not determined by assay-based typing. The samples were drawn from the first 160 participants of the ongoing ImmuneRACE study and from some 1,300 subjects provided by 6 global collaborators. The prospective study material was composed of cDNA or gDNA derived from T cells, B-cell-depleted T cells, or PBMCs. Nearly every sample came with metadata listing a de-identified subject ID, COVID-19 status, age in years and sex. The repertoires were released in a freely available public database meant as a resource for research on the immune response to SARS-CoV-2.

Inclusive of the bounding cysteine and phenylalanine, the CDR3 is 12 residues long. The only DNA kept is the CDR3, 36 bases in frame from the first base. The germline V gene (reference sequence) provides CDR1 SEHNR and CDR2 FQNEAQ. Trimming takes 3 bases from V and 10 bases from J, and the germline ends sit 10 bases apart. For this clone: Its cognate antigen has yet to be identified. No base quality information exists; no much larger clone differs at one position.

Study-level results and caveats: How much clinical and demographic metadata was included differed by source and by participant, and the metadata was provided uncurated.

The immunoSEQ Assay, a bias-controlled multiplex PCR, was used to amplify TCRbeta CDR3 regions from genomic DNA. The paper's processing steps were these. The number of nucleated cells in each sample was estimated by amplification of reference gene primers within the assay. To quantify the absolute abundance of each unique TCRbeta CDR3 rearrangement, sequence reads were collapsed and filtered. For each sample, productive Simpson clonality was calculated as the square root of Simpson's diversity index over productive rearrangements. TCRdb stores this immuneACCESS table with in-frame sequences only. Part of the clones is absent; in the studies checked, under half of the shortfall reflects unresolved V genes, and no reason is known for the rest. From that table come the V and J calls and clone size; the DNA was used to work out D and trimming. The sample has some 100,000 clones on record, 88% of them singletons. 4.8% of the sample goes to the ten largest clones.

Each collaborating institution followed its own protocols to collect whole blood in K2EDTA tubes. For TCRbeta analysis, collaborator samples were shipped as frozen whole blood, as isolated PBMCs, or as DNA extracted from either sample type. This TCR came from an elderly woman with active COVID-19. The sample consisted of peripheral blood. The chain links TRBV7-9 with TRBJ2-1, with the D gene uncertain. The nucleotide sequence reads as follows: TGTGCCAGCAGCTTTGGGCCTCAGGAGCAGTTCTTC. The resulting protein is CASSFGPQEQFF.